This T cell receptor beta chain was identified in a study of T cell responses to AZD1222 COVID-19 vaccine. TCRdb's copy holds only in-frame clones and misses some; the assay was immunoSEQ multiplex PCR. This sample has approximately 110,000 clones, with approximately 85% found just once. With regard to this clone: Its antigen is not known.

Study-wide results and caveats: Females outnumbered males among donors, who were mostly white British; clonal diversity was possibly underestimated. Samples come after the peak T cell response, not at day 14.

This CDR3 has 14 residues. The V gene's germline CDR1 is SGHNT and CDR2 YYREEE (reference sequence). V dropped 7 bases and J dropped 0 bases, with 10 bases sitting between them. This receptor was identified in an adult in good health. This specimen was peripheral blood, taken on day 0 of AZD1222 vaccination. The chain combines TRBV5-4 with TRBJ1-4, with a possible D match to TRBD1 (5 bases). CDR3: CASGMGATNEKLFF. DNA for the CDR3: TGTGCCAGCGGCATGGGGGCAACTAATGAAAAACTGTTTTTT.